This record concerns one T cell receptor (beta chain) sequence. Deletions cut 0 bases from V and 0 bases from J, with 18 bases between. This CDR3 is 19 amino acids long. Germline values: CDR1 SNHLY, CDR2 FYNNEI. This record comes from a study of technical replicates of blood from a few donors. TCRdb keeps only in-frame clones here, not all; method: immunoSEQ multiplex PCR. The sample carries fewer than 90,000 clones, 75% to 90% recorded once. This chain connects TRBV2 to TRBJ1-3, with a tentative D call TRBD1 (5 bases). The sequence was collected from a human donor in good health. The material sequenced was T cells isolated from PBMCs. CDR3 bases: TGTGCCAGCAGTGAAGCCCCGGGAGGGGAGAGACTCTCTGGAAACACCATATATTTT. It encodes CASSEAPGGERLSGNTIYF.